The present entry profiles one TCR beta chain with its context. Method: immunoSEQ multiplex PCR; TCRdb's copy keeps in-frame clones and lacks some. The repertoire holds about 540,000 clones, with about 84% as singletons. The data originate from a study of shared T cell receptors in the human thymus. The CDR3 length is 19 residues. The germline V gene has CDR1 MDHEN and CDR2 SYDVKM. J gave up 4 bases and V 2 bases, and 20 bases lay outside the gene matches. The data were also submitted as part of a second study, on human thymus T cells. That source reports: Healthy Finnish infants undergoing corrective surgery for congenital heart defects were the donors. Unrelated people showed highly overlapping thymic repertoires, related research reported.

The sample was thymocytes. The J gene is TRBJ2-7, the V gene TRBV28; 7 nucleotides agree with TRBD1. This TCR derives from a boy in the first two years of life with a congenital heart defect. CDR3 sequence (DNA): TGTGCCAGCAGTTTACGAACTTACGCCCGGGCCAGGGGGATGTACGAGCAGTACTTC. Its translation: CASSLRTYARARGMYEQYF.